This T cell receptor beta chain was obtained from a study of blood T cell repertoires in COVID-19. Across the study: Spain, Italy and the United States supplied samples that represented acute and convalescent COVID-19. T cells, B-cell-depleted T cells, or PBMCs provided the cDNA or gDNA that served as material.

Authors' methods: Amplification of reference gene primers provided the estimated nucleated cell counts. Measured with immunoSEQ multiplex PCR; TCRdb has only the in-frame clones, and not every one. Clonal size and the V and J genes are those of that table, whereas D and trimming came from the DNA. The data contain roughly 380,000 clones, about 89% of them singletons. Seattle participants joined during active infection and were tracked over time. This receptor was taken from a woman in her thirties or forties with COVID-19, enrolled during active disease. The sequencing input was peripheral blood.

The CDR3 spells CASSLELGRVNTEAFF. The CDR3 DNA reads TGTGCCAGCAGCTTAGAGCTTGGGCGGGTGAACACTGAAGCTTTCTTT. This sequence joins TRBV7-6 and TRBJ1-1; no clear D. The CDR3 is made up of 16 amino acids. Per the germline V gene, CDR1 is SGHVS and CDR2 is FNYEAQ. V shed 1 base and J shed 0 bases, with 12 bases lying between them.